These 16 T cell receptor beta chains were all obtained from the same sample, sequenced in a study of blood T cell repertoires in COVID-19. Method: immunoSEQ multiplex PCR; TCRdb's copy keeps in-frame clones and lacks some. The profile covers roughly 120,000 clones, with over 75% appearing a single time and more than 15% taken by the ten largest. Material for sequencing was peripheral blood. These TCRs come from a woman older than 75 with active or convalescent COVID-19.

V usage is TRBV5-1 and J usage is TRBJ2-6; D is unclear. The CDR3 consists of 14 residues. Germline V gene data show CDR1 as SGHRS and CDR2 as YFSETQ. V was pared by 5 bases and J by 0 bases, with 6 bases between. The CDR3 DNA is TGCGCCAGCAGTTCAAACTCTGGGGCCAACGTCCTGACTTTC. Protein sequence: CASSSNSGANVLTF.

The chain combines TRBV7-9 with TRBJ1-4; D not resolved. This CDR3 has 16 residues. V was pared by 1 base and J by 10 bases, with 19 bases between. From germline, CDR1 is SEHNR and CDR2 FQNEAQ (reference sequence). The CDR3 spells CASSLGFPAPGGKLFF. The CDR3 bases are TGTGCCAGCAGCTTAGGTTTCCCGGCCCCCGGCGGAAAACTGTTTTTT.

The chain recombines TRBV6-5 with TRBJ2-1; TRBD2 matches 12 bases. Germline V gene sequence: CDR1 MNHEY, CDR2 SVGAGI. V lost 6 bases and J lost 4; bases outside the gene matches: 4. The CDR3 has 15 amino acids. The CDR3 nucleotides read TGTGCCAGCAGCCCAACTAGCGGGAGGTACAATGAGCAGTTCTTC. Protein sequence: CASSPTSGRYNEQFF.

This rearrangement joins TRBV7-9 to TRBJ1-1; perhaps TRBD1 as D (6 bases). Between the trimmed V and J ends, which lost 5 bases and 3 bases, there was a span of 16 bases. The CDR3 contains 15 residues. Germline CDR1 is SEHNR and CDR2 is FQNEAQ (reference sequence). The CDR3: CASSIKQGVDTEAFF. The DNA of the CDR3 is TGTGCCAGCAGCATAAAACAGGGAGTCGACACTGAAGCTTTCTTT.

The chain is built from TRBV9 and TRBJ2-1; D perhaps matches TRBD2 (6 bases). Germline CDR1 and CDR2: SGDLS and YYNGEE. The CDR3 sequence is 15 residues long. The V end was cut by 4 bases, the J end by 3 bases, with 14 bases between. CDR3 DNA sequence: TGTGCCAGCAGCCCCCGAGGCGGGGACTACAATGAGCAGTTCTTC. This translates into CASSPRGGDYNEQFF.

In its sample, this clone was seen a few times. V usage is TRBV5-5 and J usage is TRBJ1-4; weak D call: TRBD1 (6 bases). This CDR3 spans 16 amino acids. The V and J ends lost 3 bases and 0 bases respectively, with 12 bases between them. CDR1 and CDR2 from the germline V gene are SGHKS and YYEKEE (reference sequence). The CDR3 coding sequence is TGTGCCAGCAGCTCCTCGAGACAGGCAACTAATGAAAAACTGTTTTTT. This encodes CASSSSRQATNEKLFF. Drawing the rest from reference TRBV5-5 and TRBJ1-4, the complete variable domain is DAGVTQSPTHLIKTRGQQVTLRCSPISGHKSVSWYQQVLGQGPQFIFQYYEKEERGRGNFPDRFSARQFPNYSSELNVNALLLGDSALYLCASSSSRQATNEKLFFGSGTQLSVL.

There are a few counts of this clone. The CDR3 protein is CASYKGQGITGELFF. CDR3 DNA: TGCGCCAGTTACAAGGGACAGGGTATAACCGGGGAGCTGTTTTTT. The chain has TRBV5-1 and TRBJ2-2, with 9 bases identical to TRBD1. V trimming: 8 bases; J trimming: 5 bases; junction bases outside the gene matches: 10. The CDR3 is 15 amino acids. Per germline, CDR1 SGHRS and CDR2 YFSETQ. Together with reference TRBV5-1 and TRBJ2-2, the CDR3 gives the full variable domain: KAGVTQTPRYLIKTRGQQVTLSCSPISGHRSVSWYQQTPGQGLQFLFEYFSETQRNKGNFPGRFSGRQFSNSRSEMNVSTLELGDSALYLCASYKGQGITGELFFGEGSRLTVL.

V usage is TRBV6-5 and J usage is TRBJ2-7, with D hard to call. There are 11 residues in the CDR3. Deletions cut 2 bases from V and 7 bases from J, with 6 bases between. Germline lookup yields CDR1 MNHEY and CDR2 SVGAGI. The CDR3 DNA sequence: TGTGCCAGCAGTTACGAACGGGAGCAGTACTTC. This sequence encodes CASSYEREQYF.

In its sample, this clone was seen a few times. The CDR3 region is CASSEDGQRRKLFF. CDR3 DNA sequence: TGTGCCAGCAGTGAAGATGGACAGCGACGAAAACTGTTTTTT. The rearrangement joins TRBV6-1 to TRBJ1-4; TRBD1 might be the D (6 bases). With 1 base removed from V and 10 bases from J, the gap between germline ends came to 13 bases. This CDR3 is 14 amino acids long. Germline CDR1 reads MNHNS; CDR2 reads SASEGT.

This clone was observed a single time. The V gene is TRBV18, the J gene TRBJ2-3, with 14 bases lining up with TRBD2. This CDR3 is 15 amino acids long. The germline V gene has CDR1 KGHSH and CDR2 LQKENI. With V trimmed by 3 bases and J by 4 bases, 0 bases remained unmatched. Here the CDR3 DNA reads TGTGCCAGCTCACCGGGACTAGCGGGAGCAGATACGCAGTATTTT. It specifies CASSPGLAGADTQYF.

The V gene is TRBV20-1, the J gene TRBJ2-7; maybe TRBD1 (5 bases). Trimming took 3 bases from V and 2 from J, leaving 11 bases between them. The CDR3 runs 13 residues. Germline lookup yields CDR1 DFQATT and CDR2 SNEGSKA (reference sequence). In DNA form, the CDR3 reads TGCAGTGCTAGTAGAGACAGCCCCTACGAGCAGTACTTC. It specifies CSASRDSPYEQYF.

The chain couples TRBV7-2 to TRBJ1-5, with D unclear. V lost 3 bases and J 5 bases, leaving 8 bases between the germline ends. There are 13 residues in the CDR3. From germline, CDR1 is SGHTA and CDR2 FQGNSA. CDR3 sequence reads: CASSLSQYQPQHF. The DNA of the CDR3 is TGTGCCAGCAGCTTGTCCCAGTATCAGCCCCAGCATTTT. The variable domain in full, completed from reference TRBV7-2 and TRBJ1-5, reads GAGVSQSPSNKVTEKGKDVELRCDPISGHTALYWYRQSLGQGLEFLIYFQGNSAPDKSGLPSDRFSAERTGGSVSTLTIQRTQQEDSAVYLCASSLSQYQPQHFGDGTRLSIL.

The chain uses TRBV5-1 and TRBJ2-1, with TRBD1 matching over 9 bases. Germline V lookup: CDR1 SGHRS, CDR2 YFSETQ. The CDR3 runs 15 residues. With 0 bases clipped from V and 3 bases from J, the junction kept 1 base outside the gene matches. CDR3 amino acids: CASSLAGQGYNEQFF. The CDR3 bases are TGCGCCAGCAGCTTGGCGGGACAGGGCTACAATGAGCAGTTCTTC.

The chain combines TRBV7-6 with TRBJ2-1, with D possibly matching TRBD2 (6 bases). Germline V CDR1 and CDR2: SGHVS, FNYEAQ. The CDR3 extends over 16 amino acids. V gave up 5 bases and J gave up 5 bases, with 19 bases separating them. The CDR3 bases are TGTGCCAGCAGCCGTCCCCGACTAGAGCCTGACAATGAGCAGTTCTTC. Translating it yields CASSRPRLEPDNEQFF.

The rearrangement uses TRBV5-1 and TRBJ1-3; D possibly corresponds to TRBD1 (6 bases). The ends were cut back, 0 bases at V and 0 bases at J, with 10 bases in the middle. This CDR3 region has 16 residues. CDR1 SGHRS and CDR2 YFSETQ come from the germline V gene. The CDR3 DNA sequence: TGCGCCAGCAGCTTGGGGGACATCACCTCTGGAAACACCATATATTTT. Translated: CASSLGDITSGNTIYF.

This sequence joins TRBV5-1 and TRBJ2-2; 7 nucleotides line up with TRBD2. The CDR3 has 14 amino acids. CDR1 is SGHRS and CDR2 is YFSETQ in the germline V gene. V lost 7 bases to trimming and J lost 5 bases; unmatched junction nucleotides: 8. The CDR3 DNA reads as TGCGCCAGCGGGAGCGGGGCAAAGACCGGGGAGCTGTTTTTT. It codes for CASGSGAKTGELFF. The full variable domain, rest sourced from reference TRBV5-1 and TRBJ2-2, is KAGVTQTPRYLIKTRGQQVTLSCSPISGHRSVSWYQQTPGQGLQFLFEYFSETQRNKGNFPGRFSGRQFSNSRSEMNVSTLELGDSALYLCASGSGAKTGELFFGEGSRLTVL.